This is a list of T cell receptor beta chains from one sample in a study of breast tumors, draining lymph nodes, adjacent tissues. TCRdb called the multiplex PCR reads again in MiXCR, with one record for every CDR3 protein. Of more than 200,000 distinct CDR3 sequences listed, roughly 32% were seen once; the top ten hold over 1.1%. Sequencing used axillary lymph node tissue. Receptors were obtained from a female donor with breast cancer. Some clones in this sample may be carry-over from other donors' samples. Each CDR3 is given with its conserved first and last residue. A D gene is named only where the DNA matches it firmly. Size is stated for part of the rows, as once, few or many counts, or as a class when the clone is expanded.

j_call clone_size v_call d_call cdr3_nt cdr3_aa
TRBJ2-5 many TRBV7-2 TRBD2 TGTGCCAGCAGCACGGGACTAGCGGGAGGGGGCGAGACCCAGTACTTC CASSTGLAGGGETQYF
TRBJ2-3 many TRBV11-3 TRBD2 TGTGCCAGCAGCCCCCAAACTAGCGGGAGTTATAAGACGCAGTATTTT CASSPQTSGSYKTQYF
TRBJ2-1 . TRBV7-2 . TGTGCCAGCAGCGGGTGGGAGTTTGAGCAGTTCTTC CASSGWEFEQFF
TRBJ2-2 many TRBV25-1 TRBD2 TGTGCCAGCACCGCTAGCGGCACGAACACCGGGGAGCTGTTTTTT CASTASGTNTGELFF
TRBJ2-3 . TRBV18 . TGTGCCAGCTCACCCCGGGACTCGAACACAGATACGCAGTATTTT CASSPRDSNTDTQYF
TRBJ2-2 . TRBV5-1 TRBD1 TGCGCCAGCAGCGGGACAGGTAGCACCGGGGAGCTGTTTTTT CASSGTGSTGELFF
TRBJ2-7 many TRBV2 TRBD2 TGTGCCGGTCGTAGCGGGAAGTACGAGCAGTACTTC CAGRSGKYEQYF
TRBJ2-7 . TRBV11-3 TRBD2 TGTGCCAGCAGCTTAAGGGCGGGAGCGTTTTTTGAGCAGTACTTC CASSLRAGAFFEQYF
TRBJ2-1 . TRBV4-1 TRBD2 TGCGCCAGCAGCCAAGCGGAGCGGGGTATCTACAATGAGCAGTTCTTC CASSQAERGIYNEQFF
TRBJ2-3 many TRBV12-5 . TGTGCTAGTGGTTTGGGGACCTCCACAGATACGCAGTATTTT CASGLGTSTDTQYF
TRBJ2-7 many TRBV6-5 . TGTGCCAGCCGCCCCGGGGACGGGTCTTACGAGCAGTACTTC CASRPGDGSYEQYF
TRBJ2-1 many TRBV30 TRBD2 TGTGCCTGGAGGCATAGCGGGCGATACAATGAGCAGTTCTTC CAWRHSGRYNEQFF
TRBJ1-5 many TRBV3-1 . TGTGCCAGCAGCCAGGGCGGTTCGGGGAGCAATCAGCCCCAGCATTTT CASSQGGSGSNQPQHF
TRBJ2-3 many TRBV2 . TGTGCCAGCAGTATTTGGACCTTCACAGATACGCAGTATTTT CASSIWTFTDTQYF
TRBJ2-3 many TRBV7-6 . TGTGCCAGCAGCCGCGGGATTCCCACAGGAGATACGCAGTATTTT CASSRGIPTGDTQYF